Listed below are T cell receptor beta chains from one sample, sequenced in a study of blood T cell repertoires in COVID-19. Repertoires were generated with immunoSEQ multiplex PCR, while TCRdb's copy carries only in-frame clones and drops some. Of under 300,000 clones listed, approximately 86% are singletons. Specimen: peripheral blood. These receptor sequences come from a woman aged 70 to 79 with active or convalescent COVID-19. Both conserved end residues are part of each CDR3. D genes are given only for firm matches. Some rows mark clone size as missing; the rest say once, few, many or name a class of expanded clone.

v_call	j_call	clone_size	d_call	cdr3_nt	cdr3_aa
TRBV4-3	TRBJ2-2	-	TRBD1	TGCGCCAGCAGCCAAGACCCGGACAGGGACACCGGGGAGCTGTTTTTT	CASSQDPDRDTGELFF
TRBV20-1	TRBJ1-1	-	-	TGCAGACGGGACTTCGGCACTGAAGCTTTCTTT	CRRDFGTEAFF
TRBV11-2	TRBJ1-1	-	-	TGTGCCAGCAGCTTAGATCGGGGAGCAGCTTTCTTT	CASSLDRGAAFF
TRBV24-1	TRBJ1-5	-	-	TGTGCCACCAGTGATTTGCCCTTGAACCAATTAACAGGGTTAGGGGATCAGCCCCAGCATTTT	CATSDLPLNQLTGLGDQPQHF
TRBV18	TRBJ2-3	-	-	TGTGCCAGCTCAGGGGCAGGGCCAGATACGCAGTATTTT	CASSGAGPDTQYF
TRBV13	TRBJ1-5	once	TRBD1	TGTGCCAGCAGCTCGTCGACAGGGCCGAATCAGCCCCAGCATTTT	CASSSSTGPNQPQHF
TRBV6-5	TRBJ2-3	-	TRBD1	TGTGCCAGCAGTCCGGGACAGGACTCAGATACGCAGTATTTT	CASSPGQDSDTQYF
TRBV3-1/TRBV3-2	TRBJ1-4	few	-	TGTGCCAGCAGTCCTTCCTTGTCCGGGGAAAAACTGTTTTTT	CASSPSLSGEKLFF
TRBV4-1	TRBJ2-2	-	-	TGCGCCAGCAGCGCACAGGGTCTGAACACCGGGGAGCTGTTTTTT	CASSAQGLNTGELFF
TRBV10-3	TRBJ2-5	-	-	TGTGCCATCGGGGGACAAGTCCAAGAGACCCAGTACTTC	CAIGGQVQETQYF
TRBV13	TRBJ1-4	-	-	TGTGCCAGCAGCCGGTGGGGAGGGGAAAAACTGTTTTTT	CASSRWGGEKLFF
TRBV24-1	TRBJ1-2	-	-	TGTGCCACCAGTGACAGTTATGGCTACACCTTC	CATSDSYGYTF
TRBV6-4	TRBJ1-5	-	-	TGTGCCAGCCGGGAGGGGCATCAGCCCCAGCATTTT	CASREGHQPQHF
TRBV7-9	TRBJ2-1	-	-	TGTGCCAGCAGCTTAGACTCGGCAGGGTCCTACAATGAGCAGTTCTTC	CASSLDSAGSYNEQFF
TRBV5-4	TRBJ1-2	-	TRBD1	TGTGCCAGCAGCCCTGCGGGACAGGCCTATGGCTACACCTTC	CASSPAGQAYGYTF
TRBV3-1/TRBV3-2	TRBJ1-1	-	-	TGTGCCAGCAGCCAAGACTCCGGGATCCCTGAAGCTTTCTTT	CASSQDSGIPEAFF
TRBV14	TRBJ2-3	-	-	TGTGCCAGCAGCTTACGACAGGGGAGGGGTACAGATACGCAGTATTTT	CASSLRQGRGTDTQYF